This TCR beta chain was obtained from a study of blood T cells in healthy people across ages. Each donor's blood draw was roughly 9.8 milliliters of peripheral blood. No fewer than 6 million PBMCs went into each sample. Using a J-beta primer mix together with a sample-barcoded 5' primer, a second PCR was run for roughly 6 to 11 cycles. In TCRdb, the 5' RACE reads were re-called with MiXCR into one record per CDR3 protein. Of around 790,000 distinct CDR3 sequences listed, around 45% are singletons. Germline V gene data show CDR1 as KGHSH and CDR2 as LQKENI. The CDR3 loop spans 14 amino acids. The V and J ends lost 8 bases and 5 bases, in that order; junction bases with no gene match: 10.

The sequence came from a man aged 55 to 69 in good health. The genes are TRBV18 and TRBJ1-1, with 8 bases aligning to TRBD1. Sequenced material: blood. CDR3 loop: CASRQGSRRTEAFF. The CDR3 nucleotides read TGTGCCAGCCGACAGGGGTCGAGACGGACTGAAGCTTTCTTT.